This TCR beta chain was observed in a study of blood T cell repertoires in COVID-19. Some clones are missing from TCRdb's copy, which holds only in-frame ones; the method was immunoSEQ multiplex PCR. The data show roughly 190,000 clones, more than 75% seen once. This CDR3 is 14 amino acids long. CDR1 ENHRY and CDR2 SYGVKD come from the germline V gene. The V segment lost 5 bases and the J segment 4 bases; nucleotides outside the gene matches: 4. This TCR was sampled from a man aged 40-55 years with active or convalescent COVID-19. The rearrangement links TRBV10-3 to TRBJ2-2; TRBD2 matches 7 bases. Sequenced input: peripheral blood. This chain's CDR3 is CAISTGGLTGELFF. The CDR3, as DNA: TGTGCCATCAGTACGGGGGGACTCACCGGGGAGCTGTTTTTT.